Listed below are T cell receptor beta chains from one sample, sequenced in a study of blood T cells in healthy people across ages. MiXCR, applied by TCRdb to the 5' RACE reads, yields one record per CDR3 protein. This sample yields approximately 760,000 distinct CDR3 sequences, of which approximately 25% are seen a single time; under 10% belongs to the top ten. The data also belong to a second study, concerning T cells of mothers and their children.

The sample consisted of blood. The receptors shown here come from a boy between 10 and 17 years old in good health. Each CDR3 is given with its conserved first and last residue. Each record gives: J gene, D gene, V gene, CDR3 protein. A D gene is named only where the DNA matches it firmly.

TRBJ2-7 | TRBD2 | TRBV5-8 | CASSLAGTSRTYEQYF
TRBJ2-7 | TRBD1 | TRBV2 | CASSEEVLGTGDYEQYF
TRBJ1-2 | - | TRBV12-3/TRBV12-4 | CASSLAATRDGYTF
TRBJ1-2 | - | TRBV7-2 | CASSLGGPVSGYTF
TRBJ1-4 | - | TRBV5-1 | CASSFGGSSRNEKLFF
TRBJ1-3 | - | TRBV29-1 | CSVDSGGSTIYF
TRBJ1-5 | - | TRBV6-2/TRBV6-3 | CASSTRAEQPQHF
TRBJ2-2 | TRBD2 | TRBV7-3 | CASSLTFTGGLTGELFF
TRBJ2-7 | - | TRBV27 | CASRLTGEGYEQYF
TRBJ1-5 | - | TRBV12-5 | CASGFGGEGLVNQPQHF
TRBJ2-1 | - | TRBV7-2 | CASRSGGSNEQFF
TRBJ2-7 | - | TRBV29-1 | CSVGQGIF
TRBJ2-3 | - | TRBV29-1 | CSVEDSDIWTDTQYF
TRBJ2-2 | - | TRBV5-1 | CASNEEGSTGELFF
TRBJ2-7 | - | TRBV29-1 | CSVVTGASYEQYF
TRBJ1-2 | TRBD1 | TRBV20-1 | CSAPGDRGEYGYTF
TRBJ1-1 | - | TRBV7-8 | CASSFPPQGNTEAFF
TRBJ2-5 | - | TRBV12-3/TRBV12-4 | CASSYYGHQETQYF
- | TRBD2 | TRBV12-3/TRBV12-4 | CAAGEWSEQFF
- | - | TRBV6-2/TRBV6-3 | CASSWDGVSYEQYF
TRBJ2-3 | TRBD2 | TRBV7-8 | CASSLAHFWRGATDTQYF
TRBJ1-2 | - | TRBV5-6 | CASSLIRASNYGYTF
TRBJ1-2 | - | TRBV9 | CAGSVVVGNYGYTF
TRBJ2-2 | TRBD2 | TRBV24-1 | CATSDLQSGRTGELFF
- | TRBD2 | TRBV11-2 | CASSKWTSGGAAETQYF
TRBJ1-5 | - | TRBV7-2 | CASSPRGEQPQHF
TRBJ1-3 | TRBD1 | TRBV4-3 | CASSQDRGLSGNTIYF